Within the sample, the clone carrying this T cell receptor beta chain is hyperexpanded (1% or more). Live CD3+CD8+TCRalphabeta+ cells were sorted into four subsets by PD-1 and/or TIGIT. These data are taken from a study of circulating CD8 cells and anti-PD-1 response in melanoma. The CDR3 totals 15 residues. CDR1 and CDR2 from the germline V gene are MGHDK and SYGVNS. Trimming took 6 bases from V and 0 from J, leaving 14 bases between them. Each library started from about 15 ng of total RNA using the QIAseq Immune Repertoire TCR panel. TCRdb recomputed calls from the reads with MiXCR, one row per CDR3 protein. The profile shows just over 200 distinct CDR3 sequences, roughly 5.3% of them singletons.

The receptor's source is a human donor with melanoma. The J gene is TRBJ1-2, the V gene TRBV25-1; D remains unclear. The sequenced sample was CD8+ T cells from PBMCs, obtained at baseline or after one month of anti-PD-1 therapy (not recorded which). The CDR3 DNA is TGTGCCAGCAGGGGATCAGGACCCACTAACTATGGCTACACCTTC. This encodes CASRGSGPTNYGYTF.